Below, 13 T cell receptor beta chains from the same sample are listed, as sequenced in a study of blood T cell repertoires in COVID-19. Sequencing used immunoSEQ multiplex PCR; TCRdb keeps in-frame clones, though not all of them. The sample lists over 30,000 clones, roughly nine tenths occurring once. Material for sequencing was peripheral blood. These receptors came from an elderly woman with active or convalescent COVID-19.

This sequence joins TRBV5-1 and TRBJ1-4; possible D gene TRBD1, 6 bases. The V gene's germline CDR1 is SGHRS and CDR2 YFSETQ. The V and J ends lost 2 bases and 4 bases respectively, with 9 bases between them. This CDR3 has 14 residues. CDR3 sequence: CASSLQGLNEKLFF. Here the CDR3 DNA reads TGCGCCAGCAGCTTACAGGGCCTTAATGAAAAACTGTTTTTT.

The chain carries TRBV16 and TRBJ1-2; D uncertain. The V gene's germline CDR1 is KGHSY and CDR2 FQNENV. CDR3 length equals 12 residues. V was trimmed by 4 bases and J by 8 bases, leaving 11 bases between them. The CDR3 spells CASSPGLGGYTF. CDR3 DNA: TGTGCCAGCAGCCCCGGACTAGGAGGCTACACCTTC. The full variable domain, with the rest looked up from reference TRBV16 and TRBJ1-2, is GEEVAQTPKHLVRGEGQKAKLYCAPIKGHSYVFWYQQVLKNEFKFLISFQNENVFDETGMPKERFSAKCLPNSPCSLEIQATKLEDSAVYFCASSPGLGGYTFGSGTRLTVV.

This chain links TRBV5-4 with TRBJ2-1; 9 bases agree with TRBD2. CDR3 size: 18 residues. Germline CDR1 reads SGHNT; CDR2 reads YYREEE (reference sequence). The V gene end was trimmed by 1 base and the J gene end by 3 bases; junction bases not matched to a gene: 11. The CDR3: CASSLSVSGGFRYNEQFF. The CDR3 DNA is TGTGCCAGCAGCTTGTCGGTTAGCGGGGGTTTCCGCTACAATGAGCAGTTCTTC.

The genes are TRBV5-1 and TRBJ1-4, with D tentatively TRBD1 (6 bases). Deletions cut 2 bases from V and 7 bases from J, with 15 bases between. The CDR3 is 15 amino acids. Germline V CDR1 and CDR2: SGHRS, YFSETQ. This CDR3 reads CASSLQGGTIEKLFF. CDR3 coding DNA: TGCGCCAGCAGCTTACAAGGGGGTACGATTGAAAAACTGTTTTTT.

The J gene is TRBJ2-3, the V gene TRBV7-6, with a tentative D call TRBD1 (6 bases). The ends were cut back, 5 bases at V and 4 bases at J, with 19 bases in the middle. CDR1 is SGHVS and CDR2 is FNYEAQ in the germline V gene. The CDR3 extends over 16 amino acids. In DNA, the CDR3 is TGTGCCAGCAGCCACTCATACAGGGAGCTAGCAGATACGCAGTATTTT. Encoded protein: CASSHSYRELADTQYF. The full variable domain, in which reference TRBV7-6 and TRBJ2-3 provide the parts outside the CDR3, is GAGVSQSPRYKVTKRGQDVALRCDPISGHVSLYWYRQALGQGPEFLTYFNYEAQQDKSGLPNDRFSAERPEGSISTLTIQRTEQRDSAMYRCASSHSYRELADTQYFGPGTRLTVL.

The chain is built from TRBV27 and TRBJ1-2; possible D gene TRBD1, 5 bases. CDR3 size: 15 residues. Looked up from germline, CDR1 is MNHEY and CDR2 is SMNVEV (reference sequence). The V and J ends lost 4 bases and 5 bases respectively, with 17 bases between them. The CDR3 nucleotides are TGTGCCAGCAGTTCGAGGCGACAGTTCGCTTATGGCTACACCTTC. Encoded protein: CASSSRRQFAYGYTF.

J is TRBJ1-1 and V is TRBV5-4; 12 bases map to TRBD1. Germline V CDR1 and CDR2: SGHNT, YYREEE (reference sequence). J gave up 4 bases and V 3 bases, and 10 bases lay outside the gene matches. This CDR3 has 17 residues. CDR3: CASSSPVGQGASTEAFF. CDR3 sequence (DNA): TGTGCCAGCAGCTCTCCGGTGGGACAGGGGGCGAGCACTGAAGCTTTCTTT.

The chain joins TRBV19 to TRBJ2-7, with a possible D match to TRBD2 (5 bases). With 2 bases removed from V and 0 bases from J, the gap between germline ends came to 8 bases. The CDR3 length is 14 residues. Germline V gene lookup returns CDR1 LNHDA and CDR2 SQIVND (reference sequence). CDR3 sequence reads: CASSITAASYEQYF. CDR3 nucleotide sequence: TGTGCCAGTAGTATAACAGCGGCCTCCTACGAGCAGTACTTC. The full variable domain, completed using reference TRBV19 and TRBJ2-7, is DGGITQSPKYLFRKEGQNVTLSCEQNLNHDAMYWYRQDPGQGLRLIYYSQIVNDFQKGDIAEGYSVSREKKESFPLTVTSAQKNPTAFYLCASSITAASYEQYFGPGTRLTVT.

J is TRBJ2-1 and V is TRBV9, with D possibly being TRBD2 (7 bases). The germline V gene encodes CDR1 SGDLS and CDR2 YYNGEE. The CDR3 is made up of 16 amino acids. Trimming removed 0 bases at V and 6 bases at J, with 16 bases between. In DNA form, the CDR3 reads TGTGCCAGCAGCGTAGCCGCGGGGGCCCTGGGCAATGAGCAGTTCTTC. Protein sequence: CASSVAAGALGNEQFF.

CDR3 loop: CASSLVRQMNTEAFF. The DNA for the CDR3 is TGTGCCAGCAGCTTGGTTCGACAGATGAACACTGAAGCTTTCTTT. The genes are TRBV5-5 and TRBJ1-1; D possibly corresponds to TRBD1 (5 bases). This CDR3 region has 15 residues. Trimming cost V 0 bases and J 0 bases, with 9 bases left between them. The germline CDR1 and CDR2 sequences are SGHKS and YYEKEE (reference sequence).

V is TRBV5-6 and J is TRBJ1-2; 7 bases map to TRBD1. Germline V gives CDR1 SGHDT, CDR2 YYEEEE. After removal of 2 bases from V and 3 bases from J, the junction contained 10 bases not matched to a gene. The CDR3 consists of 16 residues. The CDR3 DNA is TGTGCCAGCAGCTTTGGGGGCGGGACAGACCACTATGGCTACACCTTC. As protein: CASSFGGGTDHYGYTF.

This rearrangement joins TRBV6-5 to TRBJ2-7; unclear D gene. The CDR3 has 16 amino acids. Germline loops: CDR1 MNHEY, CDR2 SVGAGI. With 2 bases removed from V and 3 bases from J, the gap between germline ends came to 17 bases. Written as DNA, the CDR3 is TGTGCCAGCAGTTACGCCAGCAGTGGAGCTGTCTACGAGCAGTACTTC. Its protein product is CASSYASSGAVYEQYF.

The V call is TRBV5-5, the J call TRBJ1-3, with D possibly matching TRBD1 (6 bases). This CDR3 is 16 amino acids long. CDR1 is SGHKS, CDR2 YYEKEE, per germline (reference sequence). Trimming pared 2 bases from V and 2 bases from J, leaving 14 bases between. The CDR3 DNA sequence: TGTGCCAGCAGCTTTCCTCCTACAGGGACTGGAAACACCATATATTTT. This gives the protein CASSFPPTGTGNTIYF.